The TCR beta chain described here comes from a study of T-cell reconstitution after alpha-beta-depleted transplantation in children. After removal of 6 bases from V and 4 bases from J, the junction contained 5 bases not matched to a gene. This CDR3 has 16 amino acids. A TCRbeta library incorporating unique molecular identifiers was prepared. TCRdb recomputed calls from the PCR reads with MiXCR, one row per CDR3 protein. The data hold about 830,000 distinct CDR3 sequences, with 16% observed a single time. This specimen consisted of PBMCs, mostly from graft donor cells, obtained 360 days after TCRalphabeta/CD19-depleted stem cell transplant. The clonotype was recovered from a male patient aged 10 to 17 who had a stem cell transplant for acute lymphoblastic leukemia, so the T cells may come from the graft donor. J is TRBJ2-1 and V is TRBV12-3 or TRBV12-4; 14 bases fit TRBD2. The CDR3 loop reads CASRAGTSGRYNEQFF. CDR3 nucleotide sequence: TGTGCCAGCAGGGCCGGGACTAGCGGGAGATACAATGAGCAGTTCTTC.